The 12 T cell receptor beta chains below come from one sample, sequenced in a study of blood T cells in healthy people across ages (dated by TCRdb to between 2015 and 2017). Library preparation was by 5' RACE. The sequencing machine was an Illumina HiSeq 2500. A second roughly 6 to 11 cycle PCR used a sample-barcoded 5' primer and a J-beta primer mix. TCRdb applied fastp at Q25 and MiXCR to the public reads, then kept only in-frame beta chains. Rows matching on CDR3 protein sequence are summarized as one entry with the most common DNA and genes. Counted in this sample were some 710,000 distinct CDR3 sequences; 22% of them appeared once. The top ten hold around a fifth of the sample. Sequenced input: blood. The source of these receptors is a man between 65 and 80 years old in good health.

The V gene is TRBV29-1, the J gene TRBJ2-5, with D perhaps TRBD2 (5 bases). This CDR3 is 13 amino acids long. V was shortened by 4 bases and J by 5 bases, with 14 bases between the two germline ends. Germline V gives CDR1 SQVTM, CDR2 ANQGSEA. CDR3 coding DNA: TGCAGCGTTGGGCTACGGGGTTCGGAGACCCAGTACTTC. Translating gives CSVGLRGSETQYF.

The chain is built from TRBV12-3 or TRBV12-4 and TRBJ2-3; the D gene is possibly TRBD2 (5 bases). V was cut by 8 bases and J by 12 bases, with 15 bases left in between. The length of the CDR3 is 11 residues. The CDR3 reads CASLQTILQYF. CDR3 coding DNA: TGTGCCAGCCTACAGACTATTCTACAGTATTTT.

The chain recombines TRBV5-1 with TRBJ2-1; D is perhaps TRBD2 (5 bases). This CDR3 is 14 amino acids long. Trimming removed 2 bases from V and 2 bases from J, with 8 bases in between. Germline V gene sequence: CDR1 SGHRS, CDR2 YFSETQ. The CDR3 nucleotides are TGCGCCAGCAGCTTACGGGATGCCTACAATGAGCAGTTCTTC. Protein: CASSLRDAYNEQFF. Complete variable domain (other parts from reference TRBV5-1 and TRBJ2-1): KAGVTQTPRYLIKTRGQQVTLSCSPISGHRSVSWYQQTPGQGLQFLFEYFSETQRNKGNFPGRFSGRQFSNSRSEMNVSTLELGDSALYLCASSLRDAYNEQFFGPGTRLTVL.

This clonotype occurred once. The chain recombines TRBV4-1 with TRBJ1-5; D perhaps matches TRBD1 (5 bases). CDR3 length: 14 amino acids. The V and J ends lost 5 bases and 8 bases respectively, with 16 bases between them. Germline V lookup: CDR1 MGHRA, CDR2 YSYEKL. The CDR3 sequence is CASSAPGRQEPQHF. The CDR3 DNA is TGCGCCAGCAGCGCACCGGGGCGTCAAGAGCCCCAGCATTTT.

This clonotype was found a few times. The chain uses TRBV5-1 and TRBJ2-2, with 7 nucleotides matching TRBD1. Germline V gene data show CDR1 as SGHRS and CDR2 as YFSETQ. J gave up 2 bases and V 7 bases, and 11 bases lay outside the gene matches. This CDR3 has 16 amino acids. The CDR3 coding sequence is TGCGCCAGCCAATCACAGGGGAAAACAAACACCGGGGAGCTGTTTTTT. Its translation: CASQSQGKTNTGELFF.

The rearrangement links TRBV27 to TRBJ1-2; D is possibly TRBD1 (5 bases). Germline loops: CDR1 MNHEY, CDR2 SMNVEV (reference sequence). The V end was cut by 5 bases, the J end by 6 bases, with 16 bases between. The CDR3 totals 14 residues. The CDR3 DNA reads TGTGCCAGCAGTCAATTTTTTTCGACAGATGGCTACACCTTC. As protein: CASSQFFSTDGYTF.

This clonotype showed up just a few times. The junction and the germline gene differ at one end; a read error may be behind it. CDR3: CASSLTSFENEQFF. CDR3 nucleotides: TGTGCCAGCAGCCTAACTAGTTTCGAGAATGAGCAGTTCTTC. The rearrangement links TRBV7-3 to TRBJ2-7, with a possible D match to TRBD2 (5 bases). With the DNA end fitting TRBJ2-1 better, the J assignment may be wrong. The CDR3 extends over 14 amino acids. The germline CDR1 and CDR2 sequences are SGHTA and FQGTGA.

The chain employs TRBV6-6 and TRBJ1-1; D gene uncertain. V lost 2 bases to trimming and J lost 4 bases, with 8 bases between them. Germline values: CDR1 MNHNY, CDR2 SVGAGI (reference sequence). The CDR3 totals 13 residues. Written as DNA, the CDR3 is TGTGCCAGCAGTTACCGGGAAGTCACTGAAGCTTTCTTT. This translates into CASSYREVTEAFF.

This chain uses TRBV20-1 with TRBJ2-4, with 7 bases matching TRBD2. Germline CDR1 and CDR2: DFQATT and SNEGSKA (reference sequence). CDR3 length: 15 amino acids. V lost 3 bases and J lost 2; bases outside the gene matches: 7. The CDR3 DNA reads as TGCAGTGCTAGTCTAGGGGAGGGGACCAAAAACATTCAGTACTTC. This encodes CSASLGEGTKNIQYF.

The chain has TRBV6-5 and TRBJ1-5; TRBD1 aligns across 9 bases. The germline gives CDR1 MNHEY, CDR2 SVGAGI. Trimming removed 6 bases from V and 9 bases from J; junction bases left unmatched: 9. This CDR3 contains 14 residues. CDR3 loop: CASRPGQGKRPQHF. Written as DNA, the CDR3 is TGTGCCAGCAGACCTGGACAGGGGAAACGGCCCCAGCATTTT.

In its sample, this clonotype was seen a few times. The chain links TRBV20-1 to TRBJ2-5; 11 bases line up with TRBD2. The germline gives CDR1 DFQATT, CDR2 SNEGSKA (reference sequence). The V gene end was trimmed by 0 bases and the J gene end by 4 bases; junction bases not matched to a gene: 7. This CDR3 is 16 amino acids long. CDR3 nucleotide sequence: TGCAGTGCTAGAGATAAGCGCACTAGCGGGAGAGAGACCCAGTACTTC. As protein: CSARDKRTSGRETQYF.

This clonotype was observed a handful of times. The chain is built from TRBV6-6 and TRBJ1-2; TRBD1 aligns across 7 bases. V shed 1 base and J 8 bases; nucleotides not matched to a gene: 10. There are 15 residues in the CDR3. Germline V CDR1 and CDR2: MNHNY, SVGAGI (reference sequence). The CDR3 sequence is CASSYLQGPMGGYTF. CDR3 DNA: TGTGCCAGCAGTTACTTACAGGGGCCTATGGGGGGCTACACCTTC.